One sample yielded the 3 T cell receptor beta chains listed below, sequenced in a study of vaccination and CD4 T cells after COVID-19. Their target antigens are unknown. The Oncomine TCR Beta short-read assay sequenced DNA from cultured CD4+ T cells. One entry per CDR3 protein results from TCRdb running MiXCR on the PCR reads. The sample lists 15,000 to 20,000 distinct CDR3 sequences; roughly 50% were seen once. As for treatment: approximately nine-day PBMC culture with coronavirus spike peptide pools or control peptides (ViraFEST assay). Input material: CD4+ T cells from blood, cultured in vitro. These receptors came from a human donor who had recovered from COVID-19.

The chain recombines TRBV18 with TRBJ2-7; D not resolved. The CDR3 runs 13 residues. The germline CDR1 and CDR2 sequences are KGHSH and LQKENI. Trimming pared 6 bases from V and 4 bases from J, leaving 13 bases between. In DNA, the CDR3 is TGTGCCAGCTCCTATTCGGACGGTTACGAGCAGTACTTC. It specifies CASSYSDGYEQYF.

This sequence joins TRBV5-8 and TRBJ1-5, with D unclear. V lost 4 bases and J lost 0, with 14 bases in between. The CDR3 length is 16 residues. Germline CDR1 reads SGHTS; CDR2 reads YDEGEE. CDR3: CASSHPATYSNQPQHF. As DNA, the CDR3 is TGTGCCAGCAGCCACCCCGCGACGTATAGCAATCAGCCCCAGCATTTT. The variable domain in full, completed from reference TRBV5-8 and TRBJ1-5, reads EAGVTQSPTHLIKTRGQQATLRCSPISGHTSVYWYQQALGLGLQFLLWYDEGEERNRGNFPPRFSGRQFPNYSSELNVNALELEDSALYLCASSHPATYSNQPQHFGDGTRLSIL.

The V call is TRBV30, the J call TRBJ2-7; 10 bases are shared with TRBD1. Germline V gene data show CDR1 as GTSNPN and CDR2 as SVGIG (reference sequence). V lost 4 bases, J lost 3 bases, and 3 bases stayed unmatched. This CDR3 region has 13 residues. CDR3 loop: CAWNRDRGYEQYF. The CDR3 DNA sequence: TGTGCCTGGAACCGGGACAGGGGCTACGAGCAGTACTTC.